This is a list of T cell receptor beta chains from one sample in a study of shared clonotypes between healthy human individuals. Sequenced by immunoSEQ multiplex PCR; TCRdb stores in-frame clones only, minus some. This table holds about half a million clones, roughly 78% found once. Specimen: PBMCs. These receptors all stem from a woman aged 40 to 49 in good health. Some clones in this sample may be carry-over from other donors' samples. Each CDR3 is given with its conserved first and last residue. The order of the fields is clone size, J gene, V gene, D gene, CDR3 protein, CDR3 DNA. D genes are given only for firm matches. Expanded clones get a size class; other rows say once, few or many, or leave the size out.

-	TRBJ1-3	TRBV4-2	-	CASSPQPGPSGNTIYF	TGTGCCAGCAGCCCCCAACCCGGTCCCTCTGGAAACACCATATATTTT
-	TRBJ1-5	TRBV5-1	-	CASSLGPQGTQPQHF	TGCGCCAGCAGCTTAGGACCTCAGGGGACTCAGCCCCAGCATTTT
-	TRBJ1-1	TRBV11-2	-	CASSNRRSEAFF	TGTGCCAGCAGCAACCGGAGGTCTGAAGCTTTCTTT
-	TRBJ1-4	TRBV30	-	CAWSRQANEKLFF	TGTGCCTGGAGTAGACAGGCAAATGAAAAACTGTTTTTT
-	TRBJ2-2	TRBV7-9	-	CASSLVDGELFF	TGTGCCAGCAGCTTAGTCGACGGGGAGCTGTTTTTT
once	TRBJ2-7	TRBV4-1	-	CASSQDVAYEQYF	TGCGCCAGCAGCCAAGACGTGGCCTACGAGCAGTACTTC
once	TRBJ2-3	TRBV4-1	-	CASSQGRVGVADTQYF	TGCGCCAGCAGCCAAGGACGGGTGGGAGTGGCAGATACGCAGTATTTT
-	TRBJ2-1	TRBV7-2	-	CASSLVGGSEQFF	TGTGCCAGCAGCTTAGTCGGGGGCAGTGAGCAGTTCTTC
-	TRBJ2-5	TRBV9	-	CASSAGDLSQETQYF	TGTGCCAGCAGCGCGGGGGACCTGTCTCAAGAGACCCAGTACTTC
-	TRBJ1-2	TRBV5-5	-	CASSLGPTINYGYTF	TGTGCCAGCAGCTTGGGGCCGACAATCAACTATGGCTACACCTTC
-	TRBJ2-7	TRBV4-3	-	CASSQELMVSLNF	TGCGCCAGCAGCCAAGAGCTGATGGTTTCCCTGAACTTC
-	TRBJ2-3	TRBV5-6	TRBD1	CASGRGQGTDTQYF	TGTGCCAGCGGCAGGGGGCAAGGCACAGATACGCAGTATTTT
-	TRBJ1-1	TRBV15	-	CATRDNGLKWAFF	TGTGCCACCAGGGACAATGGATTGAAGTGGGCTTTCTTT
once	TRBJ2-7	TRBV11-3	TRBD2	CASSLLAGDREQYF	TGTGCCAGCAGCTTACTCGCGGGAGATCGCGAGCAGTACTTC
few	TRBJ2-7	TRBV15	-	CATSMGGSYEQYF	TGTGCCACCAGCATGGGGGGCTCGTACGAGCAGTACTTC
-	TRBJ2-7	TRBV28	-	CASTPLEVSYEQYF	TGTGCCAGCACCCCCCTAGAGGTCTCCTACGAGCAGTACTTC
-	TRBJ1-4	TRBV4-1	-	CASSQQGTGDGKLFF	TGCGCCAGCAGCCAACAAGGCACAGGCGATGGAAAACTGTTTTTT
-	TRBJ2-2	TRBV7-9	TRBD2	CASWASGSGGELFF	TGTGCCAGCTGGGCTAGCGGGAGTGGCGGGGAGCTGTTTTTT
few	TRBJ2-1	TRBV25-1	TRBD2	CASSESLAGKGMEQFF	TGTGCCAGCAGTGAATCCCTAGCGGGAAAAGGAATGGAGCAGTTCTTC
-	TRBJ2-1	TRBV5-6	-	CASSLQVGRHNEQFF	TGTGCCAGCAGCTTGCAAGTGGGGCGACACAATGAGCAGTTCTTC
-	TRBJ2-3	TRBV28	-	CASLSGLGGADTQYF	TGTGCCAGCCTCTCGGGTCTTGGGGGCGCAGATACGCAGTATTTT
-	TRBJ2-1	TRBV6-5	-	CASSPTRGGHNEQFF	TGTGCCAGCAGCCCGACTAGAGGGGGGCACAATGAGCAGTTCTTC
-	TRBJ2-1	TRBV5-4	-	CASSPGERRRWAGSYNEQFF	TGTGCCAGCAGCCCCGGGGAGCGGAGGCGGTGGGCGGGATCCTACAATGAGCAGTTCTTC
few	TRBJ2-7	TRBV25-1	-	CASGGDRDAYEQYF	TGTGCCAGCGGAGGAGACCGGGACGCCTACGAGCAGTACTTC
-	TRBJ2-7	TRBV7-2	TRBD1	CASSFRDRAYEQYF	TGTGCCAGCAGCTTCCGGGACAGAGCTTACGAGCAGTACTTC
-	TRBJ2-3	TRBV28	-	CASSFYRTDTQYF	TGTGCCAGCAGTTTCTATCGCACAGATACGCAGTATTTT
once	TRBJ2-1	TRBV25-1	TRBD2	CASSTSGLEQFF	TGTGCCAGCAGTACTAGCGGCCTAGAGCAGTTCTTC
-	TRBJ2-1	TRBV28	TRBD2	CASSFSGRMDEQFF	TGTGCCAGCAGTTTCAGCGGGAGGATGGATGAGCAGTTCTTC
-	TRBJ1-4	TRBV2	TRBD1	CASRVGGAGLGEKLFF	TGTGCCAGCAGAGTAGGGGGCGCGGGACTAGGTGAAAAACTGTTTTTT
-	TRBJ2-7	TRBV7-3	-	CASSLDGDEQYF	TGTGCCAGCAGCTTGGATGGTGACGAGCAGTACTTC
once	TRBJ2-6	TRBV21-1	-	CASSKPERPYSGANVLTF	TGTGCCAGCAGCAAACCAGAAAGACCGTACTCTGGGGCCAACGTCCTGACTTTC
-	TRBJ2-2	TRBV4-2	-	CASSQARVGGPGELFF	TGTGCCAGCAGCCAAGCCCGAGTGGGAGGTCCCGGGGAGCTGTTTTTT
-	TRBJ1-5	TRBV28	-	CASIPPGGYQPQHF	TGTGCCAGCATTCCTCCCGGGGGCTATCAGCCCCAGCATTTT
-	TRBJ2-1	TRBV11-2	TRBD2	CASSPAGSSYNEQFF	TGTGCCAGCAGCCCAGCGGGAAGCAGCTACAATGAGCAGTTCTTC
-	TRBJ2-1	TRBV5-1	TRBD2	CASSFASGPPYNEQFF	TGCGCCAGCAGCTTCGCTAGCGGGCCACCATACAATGAGCAGTTCTTC
-	TRBJ2-2	TRBV5-5	TRBD2	CASSAGLALNTGELFF	TGTGCCAGCAGCGCGGGACTAGCGCTTAACACCGGGGAGCTGTTTTTT
-	TRBJ2-1	TRBV18	TRBD2	CASSQREREGPTFF	TGTGCCAGCTCCCAGAGGGAGCGGGAGGGCCCGACGTTCTTC
-	TRBJ1-1	TRBV28	-	CASSTSLPRGDTEAFF	TGTGCCAGCAGTACCTCACTTCCTCGTGGAGACACTGAAGCTTTCTTT
once	TRBJ2-1	TRBV2	TRBD2	CASAGLAGVDEQFF	TGTGCCAGCGCGGGACTAGCGGGAGTTGATGAGCAGTTCTTC
-	TRBJ1-2	TRBV5-1	TRBD1	CASSLALGQGDGYTF	TGCGCCAGCAGCTTGGCACTGGGACAGGGAGATGGCTACACCTTC
-	TRBJ2-3	TRBV28	-	CASSLVTGTDTQYF	TGTGCCAGCAGTTTGGTAACAGGCACAGATACGCAGTATTTT
few	TRBJ1-1	TRBV19	-	CASRQGGVNTEAFF	TGTGCCAGTAGACAGGGAGGGGTGAACACTGAAGCTTTCTTT
-	TRBJ2-1	TRBV10-3	TRBD2	CAISAGGRNSSYNEQFF	TGTGCCATCAGTGCTGGCGGGAGGAACAGCTCCTACAATGAGCAGTTCTTC
-	TRBJ2-7	TRBV14	-	CASSQGPNEQYF	TGTGCCAGCAGCCAAGGGCCCAACGAGCAGTACTTC
-	TRBJ1-2	TRBV16	-	CASSQESGFGGYTF	TGTGCCAGCAGCCAAGAATCCGGCTTCGGTGGCTACACCTTC
-	TRBJ2-7	TRBV28	-	CASSSLLEQYF	TGTGCCAGCAGTTCCCTACTCGAGCAGTACTTC
-	TRBJ2-5	TRBV15	TRBD1	CATSRDRQRGQEYQETQYF	TGTGCCACCAGCAGAGATAGGCAAAGGGGGCAAGAGTATCAAGAGACCCAGTACTTC
-	TRBJ2-7	TRBV9	TRBD2	CASSVGGAGGIHEQYF	TGTGCCAGCAGCGTAGGAGGAGCGGGAGGAATCCACGAGCAGTACTTC
-	TRBJ2-7	TRBV6-5	-	CASSPRSQASYEQYF	TGTGCCAGCAGTCCCAGATCCCAGGCCTCCTACGAGCAGTACTTC
-	TRBJ1-3	TRBV2	-	CASSLGRSGNTIYF	TGTGCCAGCAGTCTTGGGCGCTCTGGAAACACCATATATTTT
many	TRBJ2-2	TRBV7-2	TRBD2	CASSLALAGGRGTGELFF	TGTGCCAGCAGCTTAGCCCTAGCGGGAGGGAGGGGCACCGGGGAGCTGTTTTTT